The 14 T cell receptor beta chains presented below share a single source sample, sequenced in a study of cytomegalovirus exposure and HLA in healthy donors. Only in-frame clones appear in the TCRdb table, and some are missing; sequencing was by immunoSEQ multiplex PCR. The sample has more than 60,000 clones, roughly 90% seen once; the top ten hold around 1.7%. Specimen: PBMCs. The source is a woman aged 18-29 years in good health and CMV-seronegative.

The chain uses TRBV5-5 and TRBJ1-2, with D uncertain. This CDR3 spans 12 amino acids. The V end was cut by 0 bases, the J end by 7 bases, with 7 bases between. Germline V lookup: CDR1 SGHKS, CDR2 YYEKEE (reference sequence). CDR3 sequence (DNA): TGTGCCAGCAGCTTGGCGGTTCGTGGCTACACCTTC. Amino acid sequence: CASSLAVRGYTF.

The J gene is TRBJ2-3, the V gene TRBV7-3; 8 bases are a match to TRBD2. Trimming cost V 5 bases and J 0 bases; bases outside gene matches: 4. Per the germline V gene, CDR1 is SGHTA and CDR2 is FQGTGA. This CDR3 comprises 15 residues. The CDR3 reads CASSRLASSTDTQYF. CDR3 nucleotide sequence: TGTGCCAGCAGCCGACTAGCGAGCAGCACAGATACGCAGTATTTT.

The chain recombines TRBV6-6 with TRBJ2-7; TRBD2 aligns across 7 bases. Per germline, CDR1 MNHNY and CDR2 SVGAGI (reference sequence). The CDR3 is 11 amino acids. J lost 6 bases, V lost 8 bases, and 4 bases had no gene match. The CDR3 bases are TGTGCCAGCCGAATAGCGGGCGAGCAGTACTTC. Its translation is CASRIAGEQYF.

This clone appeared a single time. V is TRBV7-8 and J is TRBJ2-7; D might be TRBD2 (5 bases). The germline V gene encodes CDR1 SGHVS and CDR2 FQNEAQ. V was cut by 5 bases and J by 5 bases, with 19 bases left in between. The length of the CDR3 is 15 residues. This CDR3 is CASSPRTGPTDEQYF. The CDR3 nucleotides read TGTGCCAGCAGCCCCCGGACTGGTCCGACGGACGAGCAGTACTTC.

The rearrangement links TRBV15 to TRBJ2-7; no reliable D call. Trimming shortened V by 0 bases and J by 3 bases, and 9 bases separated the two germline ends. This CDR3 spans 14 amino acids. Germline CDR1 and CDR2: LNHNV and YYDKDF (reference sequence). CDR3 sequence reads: CATSRDVLNYEQYF. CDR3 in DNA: TGTGCCACCAGCAGAGATGTACTAAACTACGAGCAGTACTTC.

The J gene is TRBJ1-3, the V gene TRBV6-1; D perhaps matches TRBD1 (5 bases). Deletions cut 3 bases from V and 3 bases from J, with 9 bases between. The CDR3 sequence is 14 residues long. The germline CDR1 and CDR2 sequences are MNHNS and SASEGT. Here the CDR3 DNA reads TGTGCCAGCAGTGATAGGGGCATTGGAAACACCATATATTTT. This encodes CASSDRGIGNTIYF.

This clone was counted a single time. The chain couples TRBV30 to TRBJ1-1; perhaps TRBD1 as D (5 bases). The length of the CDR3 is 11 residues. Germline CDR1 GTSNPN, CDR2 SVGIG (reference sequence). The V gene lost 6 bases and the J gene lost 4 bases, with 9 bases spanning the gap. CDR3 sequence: CACTGGTEAFF. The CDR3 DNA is TGTGCCTGTACAGGCGGCACTGAAGCTTTCTTT.

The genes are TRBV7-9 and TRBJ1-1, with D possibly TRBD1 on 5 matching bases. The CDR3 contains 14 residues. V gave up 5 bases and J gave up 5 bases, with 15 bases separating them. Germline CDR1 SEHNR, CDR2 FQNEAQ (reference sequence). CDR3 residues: CASSPTGLETEAFF. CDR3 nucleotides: TGTGCCAGCAGCCCCACAGGTTTGGAAACTGAAGCTTTCTTT.

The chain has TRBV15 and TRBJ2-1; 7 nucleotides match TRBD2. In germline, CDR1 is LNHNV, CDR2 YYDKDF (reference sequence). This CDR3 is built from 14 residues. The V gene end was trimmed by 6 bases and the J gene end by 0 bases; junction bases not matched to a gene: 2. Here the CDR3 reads CATRGGSSYNEQFF. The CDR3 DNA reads TGTGCCACCAGAGGCGGGAGCTCCTACAATGAGCAGTTCTTC.

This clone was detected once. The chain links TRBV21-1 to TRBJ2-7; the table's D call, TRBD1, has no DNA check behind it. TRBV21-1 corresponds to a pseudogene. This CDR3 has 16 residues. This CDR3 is CASSSQRGQRLLQQYF. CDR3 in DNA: TGTGCCAGCAGCTCCCAGAGGGGACAGAGACTATTACAGCAGTACTTC.

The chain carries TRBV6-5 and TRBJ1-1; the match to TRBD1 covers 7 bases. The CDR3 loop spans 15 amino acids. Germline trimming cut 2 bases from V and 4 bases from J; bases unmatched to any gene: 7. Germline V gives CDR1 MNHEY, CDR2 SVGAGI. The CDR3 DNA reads TGTGCCAGCAGTTACGAGGGGGCGAGGAGCACTGAAGCTTTCTTT. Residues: CASSYEGARSTEAFF.

CDR3 sequence: CASSARTAANTGELFF. CDR3 nucleotides: TGTGCCAGCAGCGCCAGGACAGCCGCGAACACCGGGGAGCTGTTTTTT. V and J are TRBV9 and TRBJ2-2; possible D gene TRBD1, 6 bases. The V and J ends lost 3 bases and 0 bases respectively, with 12 bases between them. The CDR3 sequence is 16 residues long. Germline V lookup: CDR1 SGDLS, CDR2 YYNGEE.

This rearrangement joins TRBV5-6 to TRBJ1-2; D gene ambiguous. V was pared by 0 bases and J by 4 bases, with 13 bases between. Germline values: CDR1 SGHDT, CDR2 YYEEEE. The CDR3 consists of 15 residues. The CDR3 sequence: CASSLGMGPLYGYTF. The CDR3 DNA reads TGTGCCAGCAGCTTGGGGATGGGCCCGCTCTATGGCTACACCTTC. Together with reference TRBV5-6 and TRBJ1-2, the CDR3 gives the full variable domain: DAGVTQSPTHLIKTRGQQVTLRCSPKSGHDTVSWYQQALGQGPQFIFQYYEEEERQRGNFPDRFSGHQFPNYSSELNVNALLLGDSALYLCASSLGMGPLYGYTFGSGTRLTVV.

Here the CDR3 reads CASSRLAGDHNEQFF. The CDR3 DNA is TGTGCCAGCAGTCGACTAGCGGGAGACCACAATGAGCAGTTCTTC. The chain is built from TRBV6-4 and TRBJ2-1, with TRBD2 identical over 12 bases. The V and J ends lost 5 bases and 5 bases, in that order; junction bases with no gene match: 4. Germline-derived CDR1 and CDR2 are MRHNA and SNTAGT. The CDR3 spans 15 residues.